This record concerns one TCR beta chain sequence. Methods used by the authors: Estimates of nucleated cell counts were drawn from the amplification of reference gene primers. Measured with immunoSEQ multiplex PCR; TCRdb has only the in-frame clones, and not every one. From that table come the V and J calls and clone size; the DNA was used to work out D and trimming. This sample yields roughly 170,000 clones, of which around 90% are seen a single time; under 30% belongs to the top ten. This sample was taken from a study of blood T cell repertoires in COVID-19. Study-level background: Both acute and convalescent COVID-19 samples were obtained from the United States, Italy and Spain. The analysed material was cDNA or gDNA that came from T cells, B-cell-depleted T cells, or PBMCs.

The V and J ends lost 9 bases and 5 bases respectively, with 17 bases between them. The CDR3 totals 13 residues. Germline V CDR1 and CDR2: LNHDA, SQIVND (reference sequence). V usage is TRBV19 and J usage is TRBJ2-7, with D possibly matching TRBD1 (6 bases). Sequencing was done on a sample of peripheral blood. The TCR comes from a man aged 55-75 years with acute or convalescent COVID-19. The DNA for the CDR3 is TGTGCCAGCAACCCCTCAGGGGCGAACGAGCAGTACTTC. This gives the protein CASNPSGANEQYF.